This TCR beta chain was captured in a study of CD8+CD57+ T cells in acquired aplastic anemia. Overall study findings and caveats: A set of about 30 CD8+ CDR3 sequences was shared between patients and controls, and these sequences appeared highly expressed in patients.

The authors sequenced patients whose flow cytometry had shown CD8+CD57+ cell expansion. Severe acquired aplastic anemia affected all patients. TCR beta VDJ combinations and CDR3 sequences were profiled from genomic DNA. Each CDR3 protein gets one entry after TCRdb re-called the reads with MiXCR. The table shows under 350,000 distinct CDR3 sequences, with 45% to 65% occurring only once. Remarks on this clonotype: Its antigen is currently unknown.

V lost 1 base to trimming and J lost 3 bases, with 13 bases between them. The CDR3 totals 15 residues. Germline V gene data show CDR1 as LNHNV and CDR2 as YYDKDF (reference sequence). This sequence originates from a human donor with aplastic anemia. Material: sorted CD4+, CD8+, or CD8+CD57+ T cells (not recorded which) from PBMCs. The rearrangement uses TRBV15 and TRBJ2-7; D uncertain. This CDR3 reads CATSRVRMNNYEQYF. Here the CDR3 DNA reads TGTGCCACCAGCAGAGTTCGGATGAATAACTACGAGCAGTACTTC.